The rows below give T cell receptor beta chains drawn from one sample of a study of OX40 agonist ivuxolimab in advanced cancers. TCRdb's table, derived via immunoSEQ multiplex PCR, lists solely in-frame clones and lacks some. The repertoire holds some 80,000 clones, with around 90% as singletons. Sequencing used CD4+ or CD8+ T cells sorted from blood, obtained in a trial of the OX40 agonist ivuxolimab. The receptors were gathered from an adult with an advanced solid tumor such as melanoma, head and neck, liver or kidney cancer. Both conserved end residues are part of each CDR3. The D gene is left open where the match is weak. Size tells how often a clone was seen (once, few, many) or the class of an expanded clone, and some rows leave it out.

V gene: TRBV5-6
clone size: -
J gene: TRBJ2-7
D gene: -
CDR3 DNA: TGTGCCAGCAGCTTGGTAAATAGAGGGTTTTACGAGCAGTACTTC
CDR3 protein: CASSLVNRGFYEQYF

V gene: TRBV5-6
clone size: -
J gene: TRBJ2-7
D gene: TRBD2
CDR3 DNA: TGTGCCAGCAGCTTGGCTAGCGGGACCTCCTACGAGCAGTACTTC
CDR3 protein: CASSLASGTSYEQYF

V gene: TRBV28
clone size: -
J gene: TRBJ1-4
D gene: -
CDR3 DNA: TGTGCCAGCAGTTTGAGGGAAAAACTGTTTTTT
CDR3 protein: CASSLREKLFF

V gene: TRBV5-1
clone size: -
J gene: TRBJ1-1
D gene: -
CDR3 DNA: TGCGCCAGCAGCTCATCACAGGTTGGAACTGAAGCTTTCTTT
CDR3 protein: CASSSSQVGTEAFF

V gene: TRBV6-4
clone size: -
J gene: TRBJ2-5
D gene: TRBD1
CDR3 DNA: TGTGCCAAATACCGGGACAGCAAAGAGACCCAGTACTTC
CDR3 protein: CAKYRDSKETQYF

V gene: TRBV7-9
clone size: once
J gene: TRBJ2-3
D gene: -
CDR3 DNA: TGTGCCAGCAGCTTCTCCAGCTTGGCAGATACGCAGTATTTT
CDR3 protein: CASSFSSLADTQYF

V gene: TRBV5-6
clone size: -
J gene: TRBJ2-7
D gene: TRBD2
CDR3 DNA: TGTGCCAGCAGCCGAACTAGCGATTCCTACGAGCAGTACTTC
CDR3 protein: CASSRTSDSYEQYF

V gene: TRBV30
clone size: -
J gene: TRBJ2-7
D gene: TRBD2
CDR3 DNA: TGTGCCTGGAGTCGGGGGGTGTCCTACGAGCAGTACTTC
CDR3 protein: CAWSRGVSYEQYF

V gene: TRBV29-1
clone size: -
J gene: TRBJ1-3
D gene: TRBD1
CDR3 DNA: TGCAGCGTGTGGGACAGGGCCTCTGGAAACACCATATATTTT
CDR3 protein: CSVWDRASGNTIYF

V gene: TRBV5-8
clone size: -
J gene: TRBJ2-7
D gene: TRBD1
CDR3 DNA: TGTGCCAGCAGACACGACCAACAGGGGGCATCCTACGAGCAGTACTTC
CDR3 protein: CASRHDQQGASYEQYF

V gene: TRBV2
clone size: few
J gene: TRBJ1-2
D gene: -
CDR3 DNA: TGTGCCAGCAGGGTTGGACACCTACTCTATGGCTACACCTTC
CDR3 protein: CASRVGHLLYGYTF

V gene: TRBV28
clone size: -
J gene: TRBJ2-1
D gene: -
CDR3 DNA: TGTGCCAGCAGTGAGGGGGGAAGCTCCTACAATGAGCAGTTCTTC
CDR3 protein: CASSEGGSSYNEQFF

V gene: TRBV4-3
clone size: -
J gene: TRBJ2-3
D gene: -
CDR3 DNA: TGCGCCAGCAGCCAAGATGATCAGGGAGTGACCGCTGATACGCAGTATTTT
CDR3 protein: CASSQDDQGVTADTQYF

V gene: TRBV7-3
clone size: -
J gene: TRBJ2-1
D gene: -
CDR3 DNA: TGTGCCAGCAGCAACAATCACAATGAGCAGTTCTTC
CDR3 protein: CASSNNHNEQFF

V gene: TRBV5-1
clone size: -
J gene: TRBJ2-2
D gene: -
CDR3 DNA: TGCGCCAGCAGCTTGGATTCCCGGGCCGGGGAGCTGTTTTTT
CDR3 protein: CASSLDSRAGELFF

V gene: TRBV2
clone size: -
J gene: TRBJ1-2
D gene: -
CDR3 DNA: TGTGCCAGCAGTGAGGTAGCCAAACTCTATGGCTACACCTTC
CDR3 protein: CASSEVAKLYGYTF

V gene: TRBV4-3
clone size: -
J gene: TRBJ1-5
D gene: TRBD1
CDR3 DNA: TGCGCCAGCAGCCAACAACAGGGGATTCAGCCCCAGCATTTT
CDR3 protein: CASSQQQGIQPQHF

V gene: TRBV11-3
clone size: -
J gene: TRBJ2-7
D gene: TRBD2
CDR3 DNA: TGTGCCAGCAGCCGCATAGCGGGACTGGGAGAGCAGTACTTC
CDR3 protein: CASSRIAGLGEQYF

V gene: TRBV5-1
clone size: few
J gene: TRBJ1-2
D gene: -
CDR3 DNA: TGCGCCAGCAGCTTTTCACGAGACTATGGCTACACCTTC
CDR3 protein: CASSFSRDYGYTF

V gene: TRBV19
clone size: -
J gene: TRBJ2-7
D gene: -
CDR3 DNA: TGTGCCAGTAGTCGGTCTTACTCCTACGAGCAGTACTTC
CDR3 protein: CASSRSYSYEQYF

V gene: TRBV29-1
clone size: -
J gene: TRBJ1-4
D gene: TRBD1
CDR3 DNA: TGCAGCGTATTGACAGGGGATGAAAAACTGTTTTTT
CDR3 protein: CSVLTGDEKLFF

V gene: TRBV6-6
clone size: -
J gene: TRBJ1-2
D gene: -
CDR3 DNA: TGTGCCAGCAGTTGGACCAACCTTTTTACCTTC
CDR3 protein: CASSWTNLFTF

V gene: TRBV7-9
clone size: -
J gene: TRBJ1-5
D gene: -
CDR3 DNA: TGTGCCAGCAGCCCGTCGGCAGGCGATCAGCCCCAGCATTTT
CDR3 protein: CASSPSAGDQPQHF

V gene: TRBV4-1
clone size: few
J gene: TRBJ2-7
D gene: -
CDR3 DNA: TGCGCCAGCAGCCAAGATAGGAACAGGGTCGGGTACGAGCAGTACTTC
CDR3 protein: CASSQDRNRVGYEQYF

V gene: TRBV27
clone size: once
J gene: TRBJ1-5
D gene: TRBD1
CDR3 DNA: TGTGCCAGCAGTTCCATCGCAGGGGGCCGCCAGCCCCAGCATTTT
CDR3 protein: CASSSIAGGRQPQHF

V gene: TRBV11-2
clone size: -
J gene: TRBJ1-1
D gene: -
CDR3 DNA: TGTGCCAGCAGCTATCCCATCCGTGGGGGCACTGAAGCTTTCTTT
CDR3 protein: CASSYPIRGGTEAFF

V gene: TRBV6-1
clone size: -
J gene: TRBJ2-5
D gene: TRBD2
CDR3 DNA: TGTGCCACCCGCCGGCGGGAGATGAGAGAGACCCAGTACTTC
CDR3 protein: CATRRREMRETQYF

V gene: TRBV7-2
clone size: -
J gene: TRBJ2-2
D gene: -
CDR3 DNA: TGTGCCAGCAGCTTAGGGGGCCGGGGTCGAACCGGGGAGCTGTTTTTT
CDR3 protein: CASSLGGRGRTGELFF

V gene: TRBV27
clone size: -
J gene: TRBJ2-7
D gene: -
CDR3 DNA: TGTGCCAGCAGTAATCAGGTGTCCTACGAGCAGTACTTC
CDR3 protein: CASSNQVSYEQYF

V gene: TRBV6-5
clone size: -
J gene: TRBJ1-2
D gene: -
CDR3 DNA: TGTGCCAGCAGTTATAAGGTTGAGCGCGGCTACACCTTC
CDR3 protein: CASSYKVERGYTF

V gene: TRBV28
clone size: once
J gene: TRBJ2-1
D gene: -
CDR3 DNA: TGTGCCAGCAGCCGAGGGAGGGCAGGGGGCCGAGCGGGAATCTACAATGAGCAGTTCTTC
CDR3 protein: CASSRGRAGGRAGIYNEQFF